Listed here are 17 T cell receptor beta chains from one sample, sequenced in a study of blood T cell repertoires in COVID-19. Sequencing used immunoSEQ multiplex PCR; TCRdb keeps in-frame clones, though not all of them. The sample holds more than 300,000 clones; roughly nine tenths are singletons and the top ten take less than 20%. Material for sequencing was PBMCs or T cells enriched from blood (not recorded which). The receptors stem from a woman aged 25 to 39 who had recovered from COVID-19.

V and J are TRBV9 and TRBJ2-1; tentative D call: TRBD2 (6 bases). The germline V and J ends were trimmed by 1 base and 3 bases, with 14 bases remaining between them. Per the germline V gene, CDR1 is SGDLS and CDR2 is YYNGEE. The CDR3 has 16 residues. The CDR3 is CASSVLRSGNYNEQFF. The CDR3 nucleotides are TGTGCCAGCAGCGTACTTCGTAGCGGAAACTACAATGAGCAGTTCTTC.

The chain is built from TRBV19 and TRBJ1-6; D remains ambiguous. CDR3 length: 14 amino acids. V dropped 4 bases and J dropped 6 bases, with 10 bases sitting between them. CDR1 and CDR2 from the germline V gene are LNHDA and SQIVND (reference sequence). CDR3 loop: CASSNRDPNSPLHF. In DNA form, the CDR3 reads TGTGCCAGTAGTAACCGGGATCCTAATTCACCCCTCCACTTT.

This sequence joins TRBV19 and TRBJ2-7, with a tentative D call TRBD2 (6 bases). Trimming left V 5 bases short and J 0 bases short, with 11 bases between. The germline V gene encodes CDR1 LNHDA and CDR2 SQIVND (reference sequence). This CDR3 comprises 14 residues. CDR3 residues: CASSRRDSSYEQYF. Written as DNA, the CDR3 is TGTGCCAGTAGTCGCCGGGACTCCTCCTACGAGCAGTACTTC.

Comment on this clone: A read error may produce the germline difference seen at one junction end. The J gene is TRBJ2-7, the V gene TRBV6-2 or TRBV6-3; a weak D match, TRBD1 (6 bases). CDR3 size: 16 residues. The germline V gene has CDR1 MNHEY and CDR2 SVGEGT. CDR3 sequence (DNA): TGTGCCAGCAGTCACTCAACAGGGCTAAGCTCCTACGAGCAGTACTTC. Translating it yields CASSHSTGLSSYEQYF.

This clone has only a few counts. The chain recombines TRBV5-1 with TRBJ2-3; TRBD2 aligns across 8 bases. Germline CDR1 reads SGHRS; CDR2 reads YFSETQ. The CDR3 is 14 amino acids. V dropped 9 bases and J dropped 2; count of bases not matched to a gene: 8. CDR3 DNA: TGCGCCACCCGACTAGCGAGTAACACAGATACGCAGTATTTT. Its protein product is CATRLASNTDTQYF.

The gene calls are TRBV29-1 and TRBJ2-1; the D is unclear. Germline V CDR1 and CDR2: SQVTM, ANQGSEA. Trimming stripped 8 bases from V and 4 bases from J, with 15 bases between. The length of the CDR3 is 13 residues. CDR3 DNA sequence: TGCAGCCCCATCAGGTTGGGTTACAATGAGCAGTTCTTC. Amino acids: CSPIRLGYNEQFF.

The CDR3 sequence is CASSLDFLVNEQFF. CDR3 nucleotide sequence: TGTGCCAGCAGCTTAGACTTTCTAGTCAATGAGCAGTTCTTC. The V gene is TRBV7-2, the J gene TRBJ2-1, with unresolved D. The V end lost 1 base, the J end lost 6 bases, and 10 bases lay between the germline ends. From germline, CDR1 is SGHTA and CDR2 FQGNSA. The CDR3 has 14 amino acids.

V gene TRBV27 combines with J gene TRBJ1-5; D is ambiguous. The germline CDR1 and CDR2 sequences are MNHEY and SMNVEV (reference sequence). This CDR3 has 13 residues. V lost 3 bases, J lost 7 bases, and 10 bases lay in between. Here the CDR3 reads CASSFRGKQPQHF. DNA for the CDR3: TGTGCCAGCAGTTTTAGAGGGAAACAGCCCCAGCATTTT.

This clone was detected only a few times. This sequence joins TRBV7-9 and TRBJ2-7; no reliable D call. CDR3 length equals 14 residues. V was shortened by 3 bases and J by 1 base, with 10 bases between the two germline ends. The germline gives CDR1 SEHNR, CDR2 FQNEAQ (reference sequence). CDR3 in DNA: TGTGCCAGCAGCTTGTTCGGTTCATCCTACGAGCAGTACTTC. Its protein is CASSLFGSSYEQYF.

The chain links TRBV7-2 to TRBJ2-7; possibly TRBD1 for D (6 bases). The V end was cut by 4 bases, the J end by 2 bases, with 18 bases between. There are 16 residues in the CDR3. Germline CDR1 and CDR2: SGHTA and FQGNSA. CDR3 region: CASSSVILRDTYEQYF. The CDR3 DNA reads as TGTGCCAGCAGCTCCGTAATTTTACGGGACACCTACGAGCAGTACTTC.

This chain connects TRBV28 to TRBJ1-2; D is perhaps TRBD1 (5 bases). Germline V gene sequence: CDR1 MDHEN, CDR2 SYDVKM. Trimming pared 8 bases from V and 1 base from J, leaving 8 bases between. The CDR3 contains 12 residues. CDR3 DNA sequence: TGTGCCAGCGAACAGGTTAACTATGGCTACACCTTC. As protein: CASEQVNYGYTF.

The CDR3: CASAFGRALTNNEQFF. CDR3 bases: TGCGCCAGCGCCTTCGGGAGGGCCTTGACCAACAATGAGCAGTTCTTC. The gene calls are TRBV5-1 and TRBJ2-1; the match to TRBD2 covers 8 bases. Germline assignment: CDR1 SGHRS and CDR2 YFSETQ. The CDR3 is made up of 16 amino acids. Trimming removed 7 bases from V and 5 bases from J; junction bases left unmatched: 14.

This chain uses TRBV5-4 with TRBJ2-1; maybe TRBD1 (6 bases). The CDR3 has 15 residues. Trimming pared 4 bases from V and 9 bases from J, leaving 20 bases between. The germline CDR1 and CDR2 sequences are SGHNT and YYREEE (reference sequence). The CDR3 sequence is CASSTGQMASSEQFF. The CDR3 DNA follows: TGTGCCAGCAGCACTGGACAGATGGCAAGTAGTGAGCAGTTCTTC.

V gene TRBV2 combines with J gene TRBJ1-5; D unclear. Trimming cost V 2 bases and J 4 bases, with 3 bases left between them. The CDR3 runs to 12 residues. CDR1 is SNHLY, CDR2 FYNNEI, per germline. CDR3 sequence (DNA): TGTGCCAGCAGTGAAACTAATCAGCCCCAGCATTTT. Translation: CASSETNQPQHF.

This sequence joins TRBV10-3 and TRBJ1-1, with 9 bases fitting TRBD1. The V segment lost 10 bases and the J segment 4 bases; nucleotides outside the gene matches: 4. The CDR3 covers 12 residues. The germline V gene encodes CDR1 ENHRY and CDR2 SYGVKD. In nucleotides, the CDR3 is TGTGCCACACGGACAGGGGCCACTGAAGCTTTCTTT. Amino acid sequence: CATRTGATEAFF.

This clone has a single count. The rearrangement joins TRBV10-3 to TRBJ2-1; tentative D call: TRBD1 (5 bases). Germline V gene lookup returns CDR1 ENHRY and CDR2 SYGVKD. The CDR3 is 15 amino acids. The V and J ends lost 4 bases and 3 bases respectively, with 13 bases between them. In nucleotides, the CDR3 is TGTGCCATCAGTGGTACGGAGCAGGGCTACAATGAGCAGTTCTTC. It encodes CAISGTEQGYNEQFF.

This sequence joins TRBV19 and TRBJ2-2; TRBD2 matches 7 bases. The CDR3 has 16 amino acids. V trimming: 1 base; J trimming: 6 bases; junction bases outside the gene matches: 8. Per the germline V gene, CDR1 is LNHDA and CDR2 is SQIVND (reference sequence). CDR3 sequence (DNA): TGTGCCAGTAGTATAGTAGGCGGGAGTGGGTCCGGGGAGCTGTTTTTT. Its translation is CASSIVGGSGSGELFF.